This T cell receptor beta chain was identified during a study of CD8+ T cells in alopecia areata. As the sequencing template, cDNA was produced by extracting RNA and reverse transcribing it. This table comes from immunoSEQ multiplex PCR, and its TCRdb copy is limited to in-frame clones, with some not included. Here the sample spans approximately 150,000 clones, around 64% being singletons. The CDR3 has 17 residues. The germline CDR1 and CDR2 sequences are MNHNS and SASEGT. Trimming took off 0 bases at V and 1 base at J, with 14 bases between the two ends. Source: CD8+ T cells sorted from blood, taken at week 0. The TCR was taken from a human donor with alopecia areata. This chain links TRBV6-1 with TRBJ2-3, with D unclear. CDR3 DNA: TGTGCCAGCAGTGAAGCGACATACCTCCGAGGCACAGATACGCAGTATTTT. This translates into CASSEATYLRGTDTQYF.